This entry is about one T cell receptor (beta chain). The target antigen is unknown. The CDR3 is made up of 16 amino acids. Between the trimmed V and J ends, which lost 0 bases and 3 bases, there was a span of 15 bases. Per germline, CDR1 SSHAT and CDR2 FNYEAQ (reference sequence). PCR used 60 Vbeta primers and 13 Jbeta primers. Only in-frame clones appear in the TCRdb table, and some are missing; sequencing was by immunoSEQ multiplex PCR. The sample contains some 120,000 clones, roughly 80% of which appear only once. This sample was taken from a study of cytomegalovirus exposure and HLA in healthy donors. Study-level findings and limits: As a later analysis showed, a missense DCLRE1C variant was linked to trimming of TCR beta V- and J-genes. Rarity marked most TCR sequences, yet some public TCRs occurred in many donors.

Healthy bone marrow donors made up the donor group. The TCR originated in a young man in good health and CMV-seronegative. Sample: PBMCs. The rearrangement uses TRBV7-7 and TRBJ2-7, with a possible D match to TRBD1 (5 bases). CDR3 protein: CASSLAWGSPDYEQYF. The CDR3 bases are TGTGCCAGCAGCTTAGCGTGGGGCAGCCCCGACTACGAGCAGTACTTC.